This TCR beta chain is drawn from a study of T-cell reconstitution after alpha-beta-depleted transplantation in children. The CDR3 is 16 amino acids. Germline values: CDR1 LGHNA, CDR2 YSLEER. With 0 bases removed from V and 0 bases from J, the gap between germline ends came to 9 bases. Unique molecular identifiers were incorporated into the prepared TCRbeta library. TCRdb itself ran the PCR reads through MiXCR, one entry per CDR3 protein. The table has hundreds of thousands of distinct CDR3 sequences, approximately 16% seen once. The gene calls are TRBV4-3 and TRBJ1-5; D not resolved. The sequenced sample was PBMCs from the stem cell graft donor, obtained from the stem cell graft. This clonotype was obtained from a human donor who donated a stem cell graft to a child with acute myeloid leukemia. This CDR3 reads CASSQDWEFSNQPQHF. The CDR3 DNA is TGCGCCAGCAGCCAAGATTGGGAGTTTAGCAATCAGCCCCAGCATTTT.